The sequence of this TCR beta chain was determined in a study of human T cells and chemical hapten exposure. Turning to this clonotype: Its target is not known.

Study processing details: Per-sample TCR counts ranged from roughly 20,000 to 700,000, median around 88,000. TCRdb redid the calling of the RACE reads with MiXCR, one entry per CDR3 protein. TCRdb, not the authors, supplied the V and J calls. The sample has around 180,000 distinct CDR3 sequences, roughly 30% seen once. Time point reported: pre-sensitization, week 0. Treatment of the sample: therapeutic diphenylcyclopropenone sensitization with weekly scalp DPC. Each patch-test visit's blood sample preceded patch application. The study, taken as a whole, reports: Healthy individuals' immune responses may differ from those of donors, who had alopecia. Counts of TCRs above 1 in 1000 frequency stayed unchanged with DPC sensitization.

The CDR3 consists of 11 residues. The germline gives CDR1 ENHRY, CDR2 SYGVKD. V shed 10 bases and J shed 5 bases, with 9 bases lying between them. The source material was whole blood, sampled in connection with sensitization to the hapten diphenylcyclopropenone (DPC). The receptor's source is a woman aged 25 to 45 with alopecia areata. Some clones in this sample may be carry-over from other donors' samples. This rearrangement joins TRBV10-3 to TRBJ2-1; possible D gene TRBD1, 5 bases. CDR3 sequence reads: CASKQDNEQFF. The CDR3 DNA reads TGTGCCAGCAAACAGGACAATGAGCAGTTCTTC.